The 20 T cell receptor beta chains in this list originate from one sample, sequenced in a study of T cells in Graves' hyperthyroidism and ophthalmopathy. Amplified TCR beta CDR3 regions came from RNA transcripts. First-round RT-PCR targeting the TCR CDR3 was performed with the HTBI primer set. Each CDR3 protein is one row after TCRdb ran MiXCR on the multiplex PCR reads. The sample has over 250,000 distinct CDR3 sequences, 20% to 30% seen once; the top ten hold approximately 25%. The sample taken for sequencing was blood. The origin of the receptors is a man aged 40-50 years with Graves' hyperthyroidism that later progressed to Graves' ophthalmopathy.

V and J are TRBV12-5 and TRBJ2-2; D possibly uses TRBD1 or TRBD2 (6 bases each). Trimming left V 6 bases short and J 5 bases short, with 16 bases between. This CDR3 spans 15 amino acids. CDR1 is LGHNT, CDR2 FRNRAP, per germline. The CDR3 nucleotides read TGTGCTAGTGGGGTGGGGGGCGCAGGGACCGGGGAGCTGTTTTTT. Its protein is CASGVGGAGTGELFF.

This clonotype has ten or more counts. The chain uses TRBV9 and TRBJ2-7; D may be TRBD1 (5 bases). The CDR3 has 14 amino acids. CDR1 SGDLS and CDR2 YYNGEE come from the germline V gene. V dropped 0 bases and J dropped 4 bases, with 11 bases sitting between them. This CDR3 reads CASSVAGMGYEQYF. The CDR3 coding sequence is TGTGCCAGCAGCGTAGCAGGGATGGGGTACGAGCAGTACTTC.

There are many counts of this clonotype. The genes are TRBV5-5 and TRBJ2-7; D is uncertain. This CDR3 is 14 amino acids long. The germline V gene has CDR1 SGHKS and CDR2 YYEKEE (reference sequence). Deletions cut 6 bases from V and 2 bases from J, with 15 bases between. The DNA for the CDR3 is TGTGCCAGCATCCCATTGGACCGCACCTACGAGCAGTACTTC. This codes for CASIPLDRTYEQYF.

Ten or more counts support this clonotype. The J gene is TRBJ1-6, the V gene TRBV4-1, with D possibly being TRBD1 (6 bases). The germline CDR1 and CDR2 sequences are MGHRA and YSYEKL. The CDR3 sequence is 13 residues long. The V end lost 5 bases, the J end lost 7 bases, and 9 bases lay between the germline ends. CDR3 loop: CASSIQGNSPLHF. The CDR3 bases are TGCGCCAGCAGCATACAGGGCAATTCACCCCTCCACTTT.

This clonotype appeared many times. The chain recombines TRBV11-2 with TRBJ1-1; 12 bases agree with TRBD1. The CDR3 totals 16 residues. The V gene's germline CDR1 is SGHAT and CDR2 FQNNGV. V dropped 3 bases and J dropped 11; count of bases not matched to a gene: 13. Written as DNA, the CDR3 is TGTGCCAGCAGCTTCAGGCCGGGACAGGGGGCCGGGCGGGCTTTCTTT. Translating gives CASSFRPGQGAGRAFF.

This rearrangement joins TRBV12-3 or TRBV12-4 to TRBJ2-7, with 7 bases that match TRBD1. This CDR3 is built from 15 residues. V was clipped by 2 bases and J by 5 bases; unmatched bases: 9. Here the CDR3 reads CASSLSIRQGHEQYF. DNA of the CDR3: TGTGCCAGCAGTTTATCGATACGACAGGGCCACGAGCAGTACTTC.

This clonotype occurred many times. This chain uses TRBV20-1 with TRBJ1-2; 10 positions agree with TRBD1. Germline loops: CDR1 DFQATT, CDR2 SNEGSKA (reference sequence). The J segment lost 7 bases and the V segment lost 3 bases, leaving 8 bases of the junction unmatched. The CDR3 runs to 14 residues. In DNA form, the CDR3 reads TGCAGTGCTAGGAGATCGACAGGGGGCGGTGGCTACACCTTC. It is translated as CSARRSTGGGGYTF.

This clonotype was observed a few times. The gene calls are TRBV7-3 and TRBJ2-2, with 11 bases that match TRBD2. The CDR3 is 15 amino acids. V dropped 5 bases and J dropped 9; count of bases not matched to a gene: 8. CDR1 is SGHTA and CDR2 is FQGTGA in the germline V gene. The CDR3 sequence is CASSPLAGGPRELFF. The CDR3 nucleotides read TGTGCCAGCAGCCCCTTAGCGGGAGGGCCCCGGGAGCTGTTTTTT.

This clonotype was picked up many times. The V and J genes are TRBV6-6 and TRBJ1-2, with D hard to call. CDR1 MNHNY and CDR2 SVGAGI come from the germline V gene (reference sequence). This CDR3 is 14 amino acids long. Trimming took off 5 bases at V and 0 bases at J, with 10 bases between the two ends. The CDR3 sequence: CASSRSATNYGYTF. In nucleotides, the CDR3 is TGTGCCAGCAGTCGGTCAGCTACTAACTATGGCTACACCTTC.

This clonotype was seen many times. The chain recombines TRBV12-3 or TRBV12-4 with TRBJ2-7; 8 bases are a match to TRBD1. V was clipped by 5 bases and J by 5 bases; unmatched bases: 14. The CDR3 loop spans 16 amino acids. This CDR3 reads CASSTPGQVVLHEQYF. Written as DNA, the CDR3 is TGTGCCAGCAGTACCCCGGGACAGGTAGTCCTTCACGAGCAGTACTTC.

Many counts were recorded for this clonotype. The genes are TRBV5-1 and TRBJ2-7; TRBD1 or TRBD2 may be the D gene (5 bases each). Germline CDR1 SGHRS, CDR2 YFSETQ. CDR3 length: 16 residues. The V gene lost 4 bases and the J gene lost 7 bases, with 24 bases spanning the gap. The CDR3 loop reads CASSGPKGRPREEQYF. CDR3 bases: TGCGCCAGCAGCGGACCTAAGGGACGGCCTCGGGAAGAGCAGTACTTC. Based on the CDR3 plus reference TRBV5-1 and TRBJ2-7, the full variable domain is KAGVTQTPRYLIKTRGQQVTLSCSPISGHRSVSWYQQTPGQGLQFLFEYFSETQRNKGNFPGRFSGRQFSNSRSEMNVSTLELGDSALYLCASSGPKGRPREEQYFGPGTRLTVT.

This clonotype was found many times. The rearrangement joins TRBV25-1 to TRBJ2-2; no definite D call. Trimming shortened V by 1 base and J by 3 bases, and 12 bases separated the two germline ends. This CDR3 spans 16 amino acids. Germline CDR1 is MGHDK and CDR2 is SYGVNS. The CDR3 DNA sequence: TGTGCCAGCAGTGAATCCCCCACTTCGGACACCGGGGAGCTGTTTTTT. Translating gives CASSESPTSDTGELFF.

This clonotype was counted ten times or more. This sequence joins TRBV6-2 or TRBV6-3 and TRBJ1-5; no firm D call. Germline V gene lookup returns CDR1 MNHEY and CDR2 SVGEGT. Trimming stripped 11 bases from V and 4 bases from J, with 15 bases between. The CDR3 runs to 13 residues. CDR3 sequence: CAARRKVNQPQHF. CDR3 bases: TGTGCCGCACGCAGGAAGGTGAATCAGCCCCAGCATTTT.

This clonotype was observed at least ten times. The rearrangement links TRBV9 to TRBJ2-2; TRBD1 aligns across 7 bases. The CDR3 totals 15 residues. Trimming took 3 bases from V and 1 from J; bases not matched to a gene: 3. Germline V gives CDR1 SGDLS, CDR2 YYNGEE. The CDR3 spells CASSGRDRNTGELFF. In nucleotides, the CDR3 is TGTGCCAGCAGCGGTAGGGACAGGAACACCGGGGAGCTGTTTTTT.

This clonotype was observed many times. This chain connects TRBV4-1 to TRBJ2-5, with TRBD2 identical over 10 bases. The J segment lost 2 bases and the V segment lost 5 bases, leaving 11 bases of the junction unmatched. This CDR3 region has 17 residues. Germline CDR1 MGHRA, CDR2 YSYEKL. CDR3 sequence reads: CASSSQTAGGRQETQYF. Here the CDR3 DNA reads TGCGCCAGCAGCTCCCAAACAGCGGGAGGGAGACAAGAGACCCAGTACTTC.

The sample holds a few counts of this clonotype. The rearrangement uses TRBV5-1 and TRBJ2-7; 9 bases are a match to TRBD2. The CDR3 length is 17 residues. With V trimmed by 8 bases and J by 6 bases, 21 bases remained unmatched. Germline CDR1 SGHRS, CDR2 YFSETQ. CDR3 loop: CASGSGSNLAGDFEQYF. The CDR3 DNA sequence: TGCGCCAGTGGATCTGGGTCAAATTTAGCGGGAGACTTCGAGCAGTACTTC.

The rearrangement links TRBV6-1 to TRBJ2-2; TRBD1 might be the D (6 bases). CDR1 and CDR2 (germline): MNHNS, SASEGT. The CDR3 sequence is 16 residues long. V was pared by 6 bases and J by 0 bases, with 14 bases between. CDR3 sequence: CASRSGWTANTGELFF. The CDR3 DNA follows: TGTGCCAGCAGATCAGGATGGACAGCGAACACCGGGGAGCTGTTTTTT.

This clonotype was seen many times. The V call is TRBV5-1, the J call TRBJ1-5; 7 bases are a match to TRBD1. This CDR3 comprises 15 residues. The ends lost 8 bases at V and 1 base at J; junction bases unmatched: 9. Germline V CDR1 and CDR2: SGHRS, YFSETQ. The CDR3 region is CASAPGQPSNQPQHF. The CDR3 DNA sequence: TGCGCCAGTGCTCCGGGACAGCCAAGCAATCAGCCCCAGCATTTT.

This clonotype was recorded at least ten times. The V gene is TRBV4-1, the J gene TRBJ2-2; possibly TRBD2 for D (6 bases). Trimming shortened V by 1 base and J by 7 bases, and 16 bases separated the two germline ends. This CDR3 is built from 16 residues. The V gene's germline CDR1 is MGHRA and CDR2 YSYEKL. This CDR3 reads CASSQGRDGGDGELFF. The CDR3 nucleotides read TGCGCCAGCAGCCAAGGTCGGGACGGAGGGGACGGGGAGCTGTTTTTT.

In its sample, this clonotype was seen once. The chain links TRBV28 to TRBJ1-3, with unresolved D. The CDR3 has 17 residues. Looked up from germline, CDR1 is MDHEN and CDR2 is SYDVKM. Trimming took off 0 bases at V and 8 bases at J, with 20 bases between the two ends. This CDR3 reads CASSLCILIDIPDTIYF. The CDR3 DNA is TGTGCCAGCAGTTTATGCATTCTCATCGATATCCCAGACACCATATATTTT.